This TCR beta chain was profiled in a study of T cells expressing NK-cell markers. Across the whole study: Underlying the TCR beta repertoires were sorted CD3+CD56+NKG2C+, CD3+CD56+NKG2C- and CD3+CD56-NKG2C+ T cells. Study results and limitations: Roughly 6 of the donors carried dominant NKG2C+ clonotypes that took up about 1.0-7.0% of their CD8+ T cells.

Points on this clonotype: What it binds is not known.

CDR1 is SGHTA, CDR2 FQGNSA, per germline. The CDR3 covers 16 residues. TCRdb reprocessed the 5' RACE reads and reports one entry per CDR3 protein, with no DNA. Its table lists a few hundred thousand distinct CDR3 sequences. The rearrangement uses TRBV7-2 and TRBJ2-2. The specimen sequenced was blood T cells: a sorted CD56 or NKG2C T cell subset, CD4+ or CD8+ T cells, or bulk PBMC T cells (not recorded which). The source of this sequence is a man aged 18-75 years in good health. CDR3 in amino acids: CASSLSLGANTGELFF.